The rows below give T cell receptor beta chains drawn from one sample of a study of OX40 agonist ivuxolimab in advanced cancers. Sequenced by immunoSEQ multiplex PCR; TCRdb stores in-frame clones only, minus some. In the table there are roughly 38,000 clones, about 79% of which are singletons. The sample consisted of CD4+ or CD8+ T cells sorted from blood, taken in a trial of the OX40 agonist ivuxolimab. Every receptor here comes from an adult with an advanced solid tumor such as melanoma, head and neck, liver or kidney cancer. Both conserved end residues are part of each CDR3. The D gene is left open where the match is weak. Expanded clones get a size class; other rows say once, few or many, or leave the size out.

clone size	D gene	V gene	CDR3 protein
NA	TRBD2	TRBV5-1	CASSFSGTSADTQYF
NA	TRBD1	TRBV6-6	CASSGTGMGEKLFF
NA	NA	TRBV5-6	CASSLGNDGGYTF
NA	NA	TRBV19	CASSIGHTDTQYF
NA	NA	TRBV6-1	CASSEVWAHSGNTIYF
NA	TRBD1	TRBV6-1	CASWPLGQGFGYTF
NA	NA	TRBV29-1	CSVDSGTDTQYF
few	TRBD1	TRBV7-9	CASSGWTGRYEQYF
NA	NA	TRBV5-1	CASSLGSARDYGYTF
NA	NA	TRBV2	CASSERRGPYEQYF
NA	NA	TRBV11-2	CASSLDLGPGANVLTF
NA	TRBD1	TRBV5-5	CASSSRTGPNTEAFF
NA	TRBD1	TRBV5-1	CASSPGQESLKAEAFF